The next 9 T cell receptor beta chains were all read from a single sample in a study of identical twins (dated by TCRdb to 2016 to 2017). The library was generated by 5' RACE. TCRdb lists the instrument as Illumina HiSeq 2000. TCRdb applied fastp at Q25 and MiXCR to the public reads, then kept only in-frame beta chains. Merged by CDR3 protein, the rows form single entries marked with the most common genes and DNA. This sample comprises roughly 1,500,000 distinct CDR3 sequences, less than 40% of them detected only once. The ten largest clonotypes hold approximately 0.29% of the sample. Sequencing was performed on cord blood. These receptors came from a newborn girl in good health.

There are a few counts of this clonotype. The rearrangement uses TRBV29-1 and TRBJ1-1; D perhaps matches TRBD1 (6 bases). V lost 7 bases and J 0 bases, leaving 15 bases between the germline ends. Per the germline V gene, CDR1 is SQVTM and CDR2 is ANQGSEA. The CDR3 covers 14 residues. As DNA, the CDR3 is TGCAGCGCTGTAGTCAGGGGCCTGAACACTGAAGCTTTCTTT. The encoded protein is CSAVVRGLNTEAFF.

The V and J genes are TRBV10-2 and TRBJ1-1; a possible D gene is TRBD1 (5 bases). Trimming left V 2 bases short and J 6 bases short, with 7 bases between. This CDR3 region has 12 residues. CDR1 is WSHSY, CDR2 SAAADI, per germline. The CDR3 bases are TGCGCCAGCAGTGAGCGGGGCTCTGAAGCTTTCTTT. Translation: CASSERGSEAFF.

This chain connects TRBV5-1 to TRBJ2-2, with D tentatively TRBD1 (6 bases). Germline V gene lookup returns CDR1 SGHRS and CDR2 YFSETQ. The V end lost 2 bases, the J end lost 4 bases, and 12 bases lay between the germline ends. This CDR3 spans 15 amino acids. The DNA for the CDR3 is TGCGCCAGCAGCTTCGCAGGGGCGGGCACCGGGGAGCTGTTTTTT. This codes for CASSFAGAGTGELFF.

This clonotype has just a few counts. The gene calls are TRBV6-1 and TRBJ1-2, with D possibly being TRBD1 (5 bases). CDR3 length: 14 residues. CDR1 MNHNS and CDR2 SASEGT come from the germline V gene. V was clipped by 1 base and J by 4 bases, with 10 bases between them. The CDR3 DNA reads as TGTGCCAGCAGTGAAGGGGGGGGAACCTATGGCTACACCTTC. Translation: CASSEGGGTYGYTF.

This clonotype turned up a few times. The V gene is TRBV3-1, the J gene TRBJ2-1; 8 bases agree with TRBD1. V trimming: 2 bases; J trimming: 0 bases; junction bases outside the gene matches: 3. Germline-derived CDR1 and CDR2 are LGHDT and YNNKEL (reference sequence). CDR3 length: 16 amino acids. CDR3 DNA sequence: TGTGCCAGCAGCCAATCGACAGGGGTCTCCTACAATGAGCAGTTCTTC. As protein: CASSQSTGVSYNEQFF.

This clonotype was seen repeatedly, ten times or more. The CDR3 sequence is CASSLGGDNQPQHF. The CDR3 DNA is TGTGCCAGCAGTTTAGGGGGTGACAATCAGCCCCAGCATTTT. The rearrangement uses TRBV12-3 or TRBV12-4 and TRBJ1-5; D is uncertain. The length of the CDR3 is 14 residues. Trimming took 1 base from V and 3 from J, leaving 7 bases between them.

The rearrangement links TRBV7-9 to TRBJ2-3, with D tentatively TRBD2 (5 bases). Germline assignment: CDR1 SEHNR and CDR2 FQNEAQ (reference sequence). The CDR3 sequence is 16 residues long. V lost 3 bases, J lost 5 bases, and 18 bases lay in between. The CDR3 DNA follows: TGTGCCAGCAGCTTCCGACCGCAGCCGCGGGTAGATACGCAGTATTTT. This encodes CASSFRPQPRVDTQYF.

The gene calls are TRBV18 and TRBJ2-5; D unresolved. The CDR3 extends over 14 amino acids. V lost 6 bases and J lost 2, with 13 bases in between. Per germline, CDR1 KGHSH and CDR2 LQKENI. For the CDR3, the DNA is TGTGCCAGCTCGACGAGCTTCGGGCAAGAGACCCAGTACTTC. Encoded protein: CASSTSFGQETQYF.

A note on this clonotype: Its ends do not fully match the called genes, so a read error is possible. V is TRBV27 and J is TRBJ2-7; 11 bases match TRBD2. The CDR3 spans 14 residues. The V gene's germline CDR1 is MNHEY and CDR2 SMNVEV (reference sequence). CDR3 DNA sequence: TGTGCCAGCAGGATAGCGGGGGGGTACAATGAGCGGTACTTC. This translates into CASRIAGGYNERYF.